The source of this T cell receptor (beta chain) is a study of shared clonotypes between healthy human individuals. There were only Caucasian adults among the donors, and all lived in Nashville, Tennessee. Some clones are missing from TCRdb's copy, which holds only in-frame ones; the method was immunoSEQ multiplex PCR. The sample yields 1 million to 1.2 million clones, approximately 75% seen once. The trim removed 6 bases at V and 3 bases at J, leaving 9 bases unmatched. CDR1 is LNHDA, CDR2 SQIVND, per germline (reference sequence). The CDR3 consists of 15 residues. The receptor's source is a man younger than 30 in good health. Some clones in this sample may be carry-over from other donors' samples. Input material: memory CD4+ T cells from PBMCs. The subset was: CD45RA-negative fraction. This chain uses TRBV19 with TRBJ1-2; TRBD1 matches 8 bases. CDR3 protein: CASRIPGQGDYGYTF. The CDR3 DNA sequence: TGTGCCAGTAGGATCCCCGGACAGGGCGACTATGGCTACACCTTC.